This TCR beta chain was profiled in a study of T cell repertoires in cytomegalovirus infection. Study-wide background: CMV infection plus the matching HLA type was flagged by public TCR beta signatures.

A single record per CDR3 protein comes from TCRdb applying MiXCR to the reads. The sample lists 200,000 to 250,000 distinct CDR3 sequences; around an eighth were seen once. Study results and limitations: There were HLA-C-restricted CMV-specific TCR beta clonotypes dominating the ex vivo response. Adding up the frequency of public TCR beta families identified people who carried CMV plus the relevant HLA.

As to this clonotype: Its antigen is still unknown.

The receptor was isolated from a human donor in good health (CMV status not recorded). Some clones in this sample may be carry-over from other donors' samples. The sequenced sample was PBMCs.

In nucleotides, the CDR3 is TGTGCCACCAGTGATACCGGACCGAATCAAGAGACCCAGTACTTC. This gives the protein CATSDTGPNQETQYF. This sequence joins TRBV24-1 and TRBJ2-5; D remains unclear. From germline, CDR1 is KGHDR and CDR2 SFDVKD. V was clipped by 3 bases and J by 2 bases, with 12 bases between them. The CDR3 has 15 amino acids.